Below, 18 T cell receptor beta chains from the same sample are listed, as sequenced in a study of blood T cell repertoires in COVID-19. The table came from immunoSEQ multiplex PCR; TCRdb's copy has only in-frame clones and leaves some out. Among under 200,000 clones listed, around nine tenths were seen once. The specimen was peripheral blood. The receptors were gathered from a woman in her seventies with COVID-19, enrolled during active disease.

The rearrangement links TRBV2 to TRBJ2-6; the D gene is possibly TRBD2 (5 bases). This CDR3 is 17 amino acids long. CDR1 SNHLY and CDR2 FYNNEI come from the germline V gene. V shed 6 bases and J shed 0 bases, with 15 bases lying between them. CDR3 sequence (DNA): TGTGCCAGCAGCGAGACTAAGGGCTTCTCTGGGGCCAACGTCCTGACTTTC. This gives the protein CASSETKGFSGANVLTF.

The V call is TRBV15, the J call TRBJ1-1, with D perhaps TRBD1 (5 bases). The CDR3 length is 13 residues. Germline CDR1 and CDR2: LNHNV and YYDKDF (reference sequence). Trimming cost V 0 bases and J 5 bases, with 7 bases left between them. The CDR3 spells CATSREGGTEAFF. CDR3 coding DNA: TGTGCCACCAGCAGAGAGGGGGGGACTGAAGCTTTCTTT. The variable domain in full, with the rest retrieved from reference TRBV15 and TRBJ1-1, is DAMVIQNPRYQVTQFGKPVTLSCSQTLNHNVMYWYQQKSSQAPKLLFHYYDKDFNNEADTPDNFQSRRPNTSFCFLDIRSPGLGDTAMYLCATSREGGTEAFFGQGTRLTVV.

This chain links TRBV19 with TRBJ1-2; weak D call: TRBD1 (5 bases). The germline V gene encodes CDR1 LNHDA and CDR2 SQIVND (reference sequence). The CDR3 spans 16 residues. V dropped 3 bases and J dropped 3 bases, with 17 bases sitting between them. CDR3 bases: TGTGCCAGTAGTATGAGCGGGGACGGGCAATACTATGGCTACACCTTC. Protein sequence: CASSMSGDGQYYGYTF.

The chain is built from TRBV27 and TRBJ2-2; TRBD1 matches at 7 bases. The V gene's germline CDR1 is MNHEY and CDR2 SMNVEV (reference sequence). The CDR3 covers 14 residues. V shed 6 bases, J shed 6 bases, and the junction held 7 bases outside the gene matches. CDR3 nucleotide sequence: TGTGCCAGCAGACGGAACAGGGGACCCGGGGAGCTGTTTTTT. Translation: CASRRNRGPGELFF.

The J gene is TRBJ1-5, the V gene TRBV27; D gene unclear. Germline-derived CDR1 and CDR2 are MNHEY and SMNVEV (reference sequence). V gave up 6 bases and J gave up 3 bases, with 9 bases separating them. This CDR3 has 13 residues. Here the CDR3 reads CASSPYYNQPQHF. The CDR3 DNA sequence: TGTGCCAGCAGCCCCTACTACAATCAGCCCCAGCATTTT.

DNA for the CDR3: TGTGCCAGTAGTATATTCTCGAGGGATAACTATGGCTACACCTTC. This codes for CASSIFSRDNYGYTF. The genes are TRBV19 and TRBJ1-2; no firm D call. Germline V lookup: CDR1 LNHDA, CDR2 SQIVND (reference sequence). Trimming took off 2 bases at V and 1 base at J, with 11 bases between the two ends. CDR3 length: 15 residues.

The chain has TRBV7-2 and TRBJ2-3; 8 nucleotides line up with TRBD1. V was clipped by 5 bases and J by 14 bases; unmatched bases: 15. The length of the CDR3 is 14 residues. Germline V gene lookup returns CDR1 SGHTA and CDR2 FQGNSA. The CDR3, as DNA: TGTGCCAGCAGCACCGTGGACAGGGCCCCCAGTCGGTATTTT. This encodes CASSTVDRAPSRYF.

The chain is built from TRBV6-2 or TRBV6-3 and TRBJ1-1; D not certain. The ends were cut back, 5 bases at V and 1 base at J, with 14 bases in the middle. Germline CDR1 and CDR2: MNHEY and SVGEGT. CDR3 size: 15 residues. The CDR3 spells CASSPTRTENTEAFF. The CDR3 bases are TGTGCCAGCAGTCCCACCCGTACAGAGAACACTGAAGCTTTCTTT.

The V call is TRBV3-1 (or the pseudogene TRBV3-2), the J call TRBJ2-5; D gene ambiguous. V gave up 0 bases and J gave up 1 base, with 6 bases separating them. Germline CDR1 LGHDT, CDR2 YNNKEL (reference sequence). CDR3 length: 14 residues. In DNA form, the CDR3 reads TGTGCCAGCAGCCAAGAGGCCCTCCAAGAGACCCAGTACTTC. Translation gives CASSQEALQETQYF.

The genes are TRBV27 and TRBJ1-1; 10 nucleotides match TRBD1. The CDR3 loop spans 13 amino acids. V gave up 5 bases and J gave up 6 bases; unmatched junction bases: 3. Germline CDR1 reads MNHEY; CDR2 reads SMNVEV (reference sequence). The CDR3 protein is CASSRDRGSEAFF. The CDR3, as DNA: TGTGCCAGCAGTCGGGACAGGGGTTCTGAAGCTTTCTTT.

The V gene is TRBV3-1 (or the pseudogene TRBV3-2), the J gene TRBJ1-3; D not certain. Germline V gene sequence: CDR1 LGHDT, CDR2 YNNKEL (reference sequence). V lost 0 bases to trimming and J lost 7 bases, with 13 bases between them. The CDR3 length is 15 residues. CDR3 bases: TGTGCCAGCAGCCAAGATTATTTACCGACTAACACCATATATTTT. Encoded protein: CASSQDYLPTNTIYF.

A single count supports this clone. V and J are TRBV3-1 (or the pseudogene TRBV3-2) and TRBJ2-1; TRBD1 agrees at 12 bases. The CDR3 runs to 17 residues. CDR1 LGHDT and CDR2 YNNKEL come from the germline V gene (reference sequence). V dropped 7 bases and J dropped 6; count of bases not matched to a gene: 13. The chain's CDR3 is CASTDIAGTGGINEQFF. The CDR3 coding sequence is TGTGCCAGCACCGACATTGCCGGGACAGGGGGCATCAATGAGCAGTTCTTC.

V is TRBV5-6 and J is TRBJ1-2; TRBD1 aligns across 8 bases. This CDR3 has 15 residues. J lost 6 bases, V lost 4 bases, and 11 bases had no gene match. CDR1 is SGHDT and CDR2 is YYEEEE in the germline V gene. CDR3 loop: CASSEYRGGLHGYTF. In DNA form, the CDR3 reads TGTGCCAGCAGCGAATACAGGGGGGGATTGCATGGCTACACCTTC.

V is TRBV28 and J is TRBJ2-7; 7 nucleotides match TRBD1. Germline CDR1 MDHEN, CDR2 SYDVKM. J lost 4 bases, V lost 4 bases, and 7 bases had no gene match. This CDR3 contains 14 residues. As DNA, the CDR3 is TGTGCCAGCAGTTCGGGACAGTTTAGATACGAGCAGTACTTC. This gives the protein CASSSGQFRYEQYF.

The gene calls are TRBV2 and TRBJ2-1, with 8 bases fitting TRBD1. V was clipped by 7 bases and J by 4 bases; unmatched bases: 6. The CDR3 contains 14 residues. CDR1 SNHLY and CDR2 FYNNEI come from the germline V gene. The CDR3 coding sequence is TGTGCCAGCATCCGGGACAGGTCTTACAATGAGCAGTTCTTC. Protein sequence: CASIRDRSYNEQFF.

V is TRBV15 and J is TRBJ2-5, with 7 bases fitting TRBD1. Trimming removed 0 bases from V and 7 bases from J; junction bases left unmatched: 5. Per germline, CDR1 LNHNV and CDR2 YYDKDF (reference sequence). This CDR3 has 14 amino acids. CDR3 nucleotide sequence: TGTGCCACCAGCAGAGAAACAGGGGTAGGGACCCAGTACTTC. As protein: CATSRETGVGTQYF. Complete variable domain (other parts from reference TRBV15 and TRBJ2-5): DAMVIQNPRYQVTQFGKPVTLSCSQTLNHNVMYWYQQKSSQAPKLLFHYYDKDFNNEADTPDNFQSRRPNTSFCFLDIRSPGLGDTAMYLCATSRETGVGTQYFGPGTRLLVL.

The V call is TRBV3-1 (or the pseudogene TRBV3-2), the J call TRBJ1-2; TRBD1 aligns across 10 bases. Germline V gene data show CDR1 as LGHDT and CDR2 as YNNKEL (reference sequence). V dropped 2 bases and J dropped 8; count of bases not matched to a gene: 14. The CDR3 is 17 residues long. The CDR3 DNA reads TGTGCCAGCAGCCAATACGGGACAGGGGTTATCCGATCGGGCTACACCTTC. It translates to CASSQYGTGVIRSGYTF.

The chain carries TRBV11-2 and TRBJ1-1; 9 nucleotides agree with TRBD1. Unmatched junction bases numbered 8, after V lost 5 bases and J lost 1 base. The CDR3 sequence is 16 residues long. Germline loops: CDR1 SGHAT, CDR2 FQNNGV. CDR3: CASSLGTGSGNTEAFF. The CDR3 DNA sequence: TGTGCCAGCAGCCTAGGGACAGGGTCGGGGAACACTGAAGCTTTCTTT.